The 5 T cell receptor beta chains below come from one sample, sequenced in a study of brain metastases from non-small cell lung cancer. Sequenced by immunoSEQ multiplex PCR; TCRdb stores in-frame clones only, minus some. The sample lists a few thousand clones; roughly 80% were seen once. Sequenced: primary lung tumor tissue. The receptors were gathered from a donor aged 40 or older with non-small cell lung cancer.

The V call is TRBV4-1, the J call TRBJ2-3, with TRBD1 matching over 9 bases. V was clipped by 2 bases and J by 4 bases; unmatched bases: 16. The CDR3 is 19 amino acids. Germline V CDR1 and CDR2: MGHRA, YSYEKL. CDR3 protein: CASSQTPGTGMGWADTQYF. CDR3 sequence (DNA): TGCGCCAGCAGCCAAACCCCCGGGACAGGGATGGGTTGGGCAGATACGCAGTATTTT.

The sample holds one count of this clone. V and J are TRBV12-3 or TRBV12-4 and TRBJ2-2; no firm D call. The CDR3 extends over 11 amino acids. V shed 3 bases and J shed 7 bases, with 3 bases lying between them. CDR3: CASSLSGELFF. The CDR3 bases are TGTGCCAGCAGTTTGAGCGGGGAGCTGTTTTTT.

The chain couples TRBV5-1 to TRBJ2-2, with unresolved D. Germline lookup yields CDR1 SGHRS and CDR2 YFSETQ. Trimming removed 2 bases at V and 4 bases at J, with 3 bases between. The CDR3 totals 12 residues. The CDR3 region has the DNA TGCGCCAGCAGCTTCCGCACCGGGGAGCTGTTTTTT. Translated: CASSFRTGELFF.

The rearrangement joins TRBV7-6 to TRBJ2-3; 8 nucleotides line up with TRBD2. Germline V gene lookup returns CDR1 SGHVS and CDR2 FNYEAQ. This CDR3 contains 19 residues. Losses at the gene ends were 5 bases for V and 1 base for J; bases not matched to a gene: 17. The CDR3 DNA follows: TGTGCCAGCAGCATCCCGGCGAGCGGGAGCATCCTCCGCACAGATACGCAGTATTTT. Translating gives CASSIPASGSILRTDTQYF.

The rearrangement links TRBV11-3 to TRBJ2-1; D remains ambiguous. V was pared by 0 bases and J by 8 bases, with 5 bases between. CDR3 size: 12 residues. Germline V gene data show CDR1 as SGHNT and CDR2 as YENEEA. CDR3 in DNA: TGTGCCAGCAGCTTAGAGGGCCATGAGCAGTTCTTC. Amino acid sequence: CASSLEGHEQFF.